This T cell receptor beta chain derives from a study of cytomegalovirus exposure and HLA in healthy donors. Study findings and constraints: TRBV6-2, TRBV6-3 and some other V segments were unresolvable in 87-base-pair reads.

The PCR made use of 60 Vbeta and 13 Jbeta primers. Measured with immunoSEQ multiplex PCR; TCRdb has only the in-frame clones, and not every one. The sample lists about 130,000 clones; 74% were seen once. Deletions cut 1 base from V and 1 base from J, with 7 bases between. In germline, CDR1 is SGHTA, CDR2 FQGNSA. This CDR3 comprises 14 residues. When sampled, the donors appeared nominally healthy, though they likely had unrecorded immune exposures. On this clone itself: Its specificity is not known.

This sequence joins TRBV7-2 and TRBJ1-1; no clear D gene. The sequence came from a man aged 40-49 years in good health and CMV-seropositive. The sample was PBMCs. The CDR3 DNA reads TGTGCCAGCAGCTTAGGTGCGGAGAACACTGAAGCTTTCTTT. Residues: CASSLGAENTEAFF.